The entry below gives a single T cell receptor beta chain sequence along with its context. This CDR3 comprises 15 residues. V shed 6 bases, J shed 2 bases, and the junction held 1 base outside the gene matches. Germline CDR1 reads KGHSH; CDR2 reads LQKENI. The sample belongs to a study of PD-L1 blockade in urothelial cancer. Study overall: As for prior chemotherapy regimens, patients had received 0 to 3.

The data were produced by immunoSEQ multiplex PCR, yet TCRdb's version contains in-frame clones alone and is incomplete. Of approximately 100,000 clones detected, about 85% appear once; the ten largest clones hold approximately 2.4%. The input for sequencing was PBMCs, taken around atezolizumab (anti-PD-L1) treatment. The V and J genes are TRBV18 and TRBJ2-3, with TRBD2 matching over 14 bases. The clonotype was recovered from a man aged 45-65 years with urothelial cancer. In nucleotides, the CDR3 is TGTGCCAGCTCGGGACTAGCGGGAGACACAGATACGCAGTATTTT. It encodes CASSGLAGDTDTQYF.